This TCR beta chain was captured in a study of blood T cell repertoires in COVID-19. As for the study in general: COVID-19 samples from acute and convalescent phases originated in the United States, Italy and Spain. From T cells, B-cell-depleted T cells, or PBMCs came the material, which was cDNA or gDNA.

Original handling: Quantification of nucleated cells was approximated via reference gene primer amplification. Only in-frame clones appear in the TCRdb table, and some are missing; sequencing was by immunoSEQ multiplex PCR. Clonal size and the V and J genes are those of that table, whereas D and trimming came from the DNA. This sample carries 200,000 to 300,000 clones, 70% to 90% of them seen once, and the ten largest clones take over 1.5%. The CDR3 is 16 amino acids. Germline V gives CDR1 LNHDA, CDR2 SQIVND (reference sequence). The V gene end was trimmed by 5 bases and the J gene end by 1 base; junction bases not matched to a gene: 8.

The source is a young man with active or convalescent COVID-19. Sequencing was carried out using peripheral blood. This chain uses TRBV19 with TRBJ1-1, with 9 bases aligning to TRBD1. The CDR3 protein is CASSPGPGQGNTEAFF. Written as DNA, the CDR3 is TGTGCCAGTAGTCCGGGACCGGGACAGGGGAACACTGAAGCTTTCTTT.